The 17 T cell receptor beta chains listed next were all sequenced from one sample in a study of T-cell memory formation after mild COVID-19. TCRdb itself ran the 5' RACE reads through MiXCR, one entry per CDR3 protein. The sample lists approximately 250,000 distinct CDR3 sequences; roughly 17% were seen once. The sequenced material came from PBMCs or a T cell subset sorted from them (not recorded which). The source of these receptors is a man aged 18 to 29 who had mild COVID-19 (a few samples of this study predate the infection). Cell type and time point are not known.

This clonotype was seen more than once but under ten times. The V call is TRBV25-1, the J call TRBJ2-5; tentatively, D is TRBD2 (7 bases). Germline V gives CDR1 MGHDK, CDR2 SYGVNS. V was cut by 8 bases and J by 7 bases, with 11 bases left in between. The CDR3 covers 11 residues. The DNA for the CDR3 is TGTGCCAGCCGGGGAGGGGGGACCCAGTACTTC. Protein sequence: CASRGGGTQYF.

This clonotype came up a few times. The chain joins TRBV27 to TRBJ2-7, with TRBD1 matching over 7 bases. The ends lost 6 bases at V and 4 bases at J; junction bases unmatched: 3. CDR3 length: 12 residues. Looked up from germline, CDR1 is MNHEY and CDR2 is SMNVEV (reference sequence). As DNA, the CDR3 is TGTGCCAGCAGCTCGGACAGGTACGAGCAGTACTTC. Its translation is CASSSDRYEQYF.

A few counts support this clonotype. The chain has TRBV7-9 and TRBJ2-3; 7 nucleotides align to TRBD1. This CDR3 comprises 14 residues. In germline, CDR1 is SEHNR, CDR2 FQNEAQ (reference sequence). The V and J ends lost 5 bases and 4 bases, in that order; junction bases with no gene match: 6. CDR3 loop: CASSLTQGADTQYF. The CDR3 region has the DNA TGTGCCAGCAGCCTTACGCAGGGGGCAGATACGCAGTATTTT.

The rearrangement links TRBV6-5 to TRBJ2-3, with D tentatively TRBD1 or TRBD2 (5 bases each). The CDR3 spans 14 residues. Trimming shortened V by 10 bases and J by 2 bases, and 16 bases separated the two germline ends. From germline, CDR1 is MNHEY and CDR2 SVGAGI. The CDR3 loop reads CATQKGPHTDTQYF. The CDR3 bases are TGTGCCACCCAGAAGGGACCGCACACAGATACGCAGTATTTT.

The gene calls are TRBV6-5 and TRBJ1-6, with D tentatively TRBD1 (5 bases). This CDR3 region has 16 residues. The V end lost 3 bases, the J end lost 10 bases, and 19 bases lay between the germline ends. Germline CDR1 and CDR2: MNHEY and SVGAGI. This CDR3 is CASSYYDRGAASPLHF. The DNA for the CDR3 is TGTGCCAGCAGTTATTACGACAGAGGGGCGGCATCACCCCTCCACTTT.

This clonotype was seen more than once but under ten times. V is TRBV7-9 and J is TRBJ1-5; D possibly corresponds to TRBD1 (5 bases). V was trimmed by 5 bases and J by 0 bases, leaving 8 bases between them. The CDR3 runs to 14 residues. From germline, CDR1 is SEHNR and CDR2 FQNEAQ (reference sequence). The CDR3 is CASSGTDSNQPQHF. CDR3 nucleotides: TGTGCCAGCAGCGGGACTGATAGCAATCAGCCCCAGCATTTT.

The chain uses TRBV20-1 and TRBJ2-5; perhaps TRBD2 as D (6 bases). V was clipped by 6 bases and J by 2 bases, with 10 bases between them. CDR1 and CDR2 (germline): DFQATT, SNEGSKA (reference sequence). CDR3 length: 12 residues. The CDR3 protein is CSAQAGQETQYF. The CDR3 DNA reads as TGCAGTGCCCAAGCGGGTCAAGAGACCCAGTACTTC.

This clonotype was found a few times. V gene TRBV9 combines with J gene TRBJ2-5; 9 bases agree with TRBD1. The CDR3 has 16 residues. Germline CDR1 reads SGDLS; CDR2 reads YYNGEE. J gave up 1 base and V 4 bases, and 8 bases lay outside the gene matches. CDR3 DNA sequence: TGTGCCAGCAGCCCCTGGGGACAGGGCCCCCAAGAGACCCAGTACTTC. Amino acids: CASSPWGQGPQETQYF.

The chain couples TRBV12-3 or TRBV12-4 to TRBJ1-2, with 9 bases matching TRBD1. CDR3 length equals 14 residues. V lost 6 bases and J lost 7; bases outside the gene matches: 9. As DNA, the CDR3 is TGTGCCAGCAGGGGCCGGGACAGGGTGGGTGGCTACACCTTC. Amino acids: CASRGRDRVGGYTF.

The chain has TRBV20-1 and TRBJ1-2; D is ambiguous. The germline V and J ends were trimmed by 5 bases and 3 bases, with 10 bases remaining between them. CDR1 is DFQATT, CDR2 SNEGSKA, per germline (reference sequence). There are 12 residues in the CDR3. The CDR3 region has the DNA TGCAGTGCTGGTAAAAGGGACTATGGCTACACCTTC. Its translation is CSAGKRDYGYTF.

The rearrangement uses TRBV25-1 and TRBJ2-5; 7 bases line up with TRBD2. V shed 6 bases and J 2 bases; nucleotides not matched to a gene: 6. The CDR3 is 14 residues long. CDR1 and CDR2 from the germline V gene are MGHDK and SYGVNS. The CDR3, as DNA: TGTGCCAGCAGCGGGGGGAGGGCGCAAGAGACCCAGTACTTC. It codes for CASSGGRAQETQYF.

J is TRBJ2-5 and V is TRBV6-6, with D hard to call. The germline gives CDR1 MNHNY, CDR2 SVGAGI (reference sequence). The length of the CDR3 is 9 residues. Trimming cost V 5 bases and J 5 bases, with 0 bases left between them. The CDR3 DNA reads TGTGCCAGCAGTGAGACCCAGTACTTC. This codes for CASSETQYF.

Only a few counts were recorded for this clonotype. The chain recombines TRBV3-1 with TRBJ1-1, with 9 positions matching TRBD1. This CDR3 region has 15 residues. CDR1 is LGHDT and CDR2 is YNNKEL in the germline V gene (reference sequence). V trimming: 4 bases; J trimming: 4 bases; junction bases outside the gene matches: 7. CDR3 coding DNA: TGTGCCAGCAGCCCGATTACAGGGGGCTTCACTGAAGCTTTCTTT. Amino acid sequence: CASSPITGGFTEAFF.

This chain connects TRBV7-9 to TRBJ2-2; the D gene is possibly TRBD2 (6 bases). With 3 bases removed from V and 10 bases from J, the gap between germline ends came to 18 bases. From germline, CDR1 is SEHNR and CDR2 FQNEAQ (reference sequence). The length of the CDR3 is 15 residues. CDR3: CASSLTGLTLEELFF. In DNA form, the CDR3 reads TGTGCCAGCAGCTTGACGGGACTCACCCTTGAGGAGCTGTTTTTT.

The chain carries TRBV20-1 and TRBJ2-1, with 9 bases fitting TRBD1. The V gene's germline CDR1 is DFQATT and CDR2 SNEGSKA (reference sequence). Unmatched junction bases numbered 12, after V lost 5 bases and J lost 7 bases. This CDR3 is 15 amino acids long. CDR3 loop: CSASPTGGAINEQFF. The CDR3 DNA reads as TGCAGTGCTTCCCCGACAGGGGGGGCGATAAATGAGCAGTTCTTC.

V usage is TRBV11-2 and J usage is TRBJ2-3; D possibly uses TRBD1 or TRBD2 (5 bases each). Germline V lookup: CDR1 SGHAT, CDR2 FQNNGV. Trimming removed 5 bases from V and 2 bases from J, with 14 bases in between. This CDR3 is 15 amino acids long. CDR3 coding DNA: TGTGCCAGCAGCCTTCGGGACCCCTTCACAGATACGCAGTATTTT. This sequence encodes CASSLRDPFTDTQYF.

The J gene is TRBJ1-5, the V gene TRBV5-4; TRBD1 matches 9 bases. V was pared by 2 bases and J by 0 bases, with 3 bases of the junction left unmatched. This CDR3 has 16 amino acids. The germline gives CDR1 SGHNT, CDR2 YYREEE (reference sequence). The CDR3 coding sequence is TGTGCCAGCAGCTTAGCGGGACAGGGTAGCAATCAGCCCCAGCATTTT. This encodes CASSLAGQGSNQPQHF.